Below, 22 T cell receptor beta chains from the same sample are listed, as sequenced in a study of T-cell reconstitution after alpha-beta-depleted transplantation in children. As it was prepared, the TCRbeta library received unique molecular identifiers. MiXCR, run by TCRdb on the PCR reads, gives a single entry per CDR3 protein. The table lists about 300,000 distinct CDR3 sequences, roughly a tenth of them singletons. The specimen comprised PBMCs, sampled before TCRalphabeta/CD19-depleted stem cell transplant. The receptors were gathered from a boy in the first two years of life with acute myeloid leukemia, due to receive a stem cell transplant.

This clonotype was seen many times. The CDR3 is CASSWGGGELFF. CDR3 in DNA: TGTGCCAGCAGCTGGGGGGGCGGGGAGCTGTTTTTT. The V gene is TRBV11-2, the J gene TRBJ2-2; 7 bases match TRBD2. Germline lookup yields CDR1 SGHAT and CDR2 FQNNGV. CDR3 length: 12 residues. V was pared by 4 bases and J by 7 bases, with 0 bases of the junction left unmatched.

This clonotype was seen more than once but under ten times. The gene calls are TRBV30 and TRBJ2-7, with D perhaps matching TRBD1 (5 bases). This CDR3 is built from 14 residues. Trimming shortened V by 1 base and J by 2 bases, and 12 bases separated the two germline ends. Germline lookup yields CDR1 GTSNPN and CDR2 SVGIG (reference sequence). The CDR3 region has the DNA TGTGCCTGGAGTGGGACACAGATAGCCTACGAGCAGTACTTC. Its translation is CAWSGTQIAYEQYF. The full variable domain, its missing parts supplied by reference TRBV30 and TRBJ2-7, is SQTIHQWPATLVQPVGSPLSLECTVEGTSNPNLYWYRQAAGRGLQLLFYSVGIGQISSEVPQNLSASRPQDRQFILSSKKLLLSDSGFYLCAWSGTQIAYEQYFGPGTRLTVT.

This clonotype was picked up many times. The chain links TRBV12-3 or TRBV12-4 to TRBJ2-1; tentative D call: TRBD1 (6 bases). The CDR3 runs to 13 residues. The germline V and J ends were trimmed by 8 bases and 8 bases, with 16 bases remaining between them. CDR3 protein: CASAFPGVHEQFF. The CDR3 DNA is TGTGCCAGCGCATTCCCAGGGGTCCATGAGCAGTTCTTC.

J is TRBJ1-5 and V is TRBV5-6, with D unclear. The CDR3 runs 14 residues. CDR1 is SGHDT and CDR2 is YYEEEE in the germline V gene. V lost 0 bases and J lost 5, with 9 bases in between. CDR3 nucleotides: TGTGCCAGCAGCTTGGCAGCCTACGATCAGCCCCAGCATTTT. This translates into CASSLAAYDQPQHF.

This clonotype was counted many times. DNA for the CDR3: TGCAGTGCTAGTAGGGGTCTCGAAAATTACAATGAGCAGTTCTTC. The encoded protein is CSASRGLENYNEQFF. This chain links TRBV20-1 with TRBJ2-1; D is possibly TRBD1 (5 bases). V lost 3 bases, J lost 4 bases, and 16 bases lay in between. The CDR3 has 15 residues. CDR1 and CDR2 (germline): DFQATT, SNEGSKA (reference sequence).

This clonotype was seen repeatedly, ten times or more. This rearrangement joins TRBV2 to TRBJ1-4; D call uncertain. The germline V gene has CDR1 SNHLY and CDR2 FYNNEI. The V end lost 6 bases, the J end lost 10 bases, and 12 bases lay between the germline ends. The CDR3 extends over 12 amino acids. The chain's CDR3 is CASRTVSGKLFF. CDR3 bases: TGTGCCAGCAGGACGGTTTCGGGAAAACTGTTTTTT.

This rearrangement joins TRBV5-1 to TRBJ1-2; 9 bases are a match to TRBD1. Unmatched junction bases numbered 19, after V lost 3 bases and J lost 7 bases. The V gene's germline CDR1 is SGHRS and CDR2 YFSETQ. The CDR3 is 18 residues long. The CDR3 sequence: CASSSPLVGTGFYGGYTF. CDR3 DNA sequence: TGCGCCAGCAGCTCCCCGCTTGTGGGGACAGGGTTTTATGGTGGCTACACCTTC.

This clonotype was observed many times. The gene calls are TRBV20-1 and TRBJ2-3, with 8 bases matching TRBD1. CDR1 and CDR2 (germline): DFQATT, SNEGSKA (reference sequence). This CDR3 has 16 residues. The V segment lost 6 bases and the J segment 1 base; nucleotides outside the gene matches: 12. The CDR3 region has the DNA TGCAGTGCCGACCGCCAGGGGGCGCCGGGCACAGATACGCAGTATTTT. Protein sequence: CSADRQGAPGTDTQYF.

The chain links TRBV5-1 to TRBJ2-7, with 9 bases aligning to TRBD1. The CDR3 extends over 15 amino acids. Germline CDR1 and CDR2: SGHRS and YFSETQ. Trimming removed 3 bases from V and 7 bases from J; junction bases left unmatched: 11. The CDR3 loop is CASSSDGQGLVEQYF. In DNA, the CDR3 is TGCGCCAGCAGCTCGGACGGACAGGGGTTGGTGGAGCAGTACTTC.

The V call is TRBV4-3, the J call TRBJ2-7; D uncertain. The CDR3 contains 15 residues. V lost 0 bases and J lost 0, with 9 bases in between. In germline, CDR1 is LGHNA, CDR2 YSLEER. CDR3 nucleotides: TGCGCCAGCAGCCAAGATGCAGCAGCCTCCTACGAGCAGTACTTC. Its translation: CASSQDAAASYEQYF.

The sample holds many counts of this clonotype. The genes are TRBV20-1 and TRBJ1-5, with D possibly being TRBD1 (5 bases). This CDR3 region has 16 residues. The V gene lost 6 bases and the J gene lost 3 bases, with 21 bases spanning the gap. Germline values: CDR1 DFQATT, CDR2 SNEGSKA (reference sequence). The CDR3 here is CSALRRGSFFNQPQHF. The DNA for the CDR3 is TGCAGTGCCCTTCGGCGGGGCAGCTTTTTCAATCAGCCCCAGCATTTT.

This clonotype was recorded many times. V is TRBV5-1 and J is TRBJ2-3; TRBD2 might be the D (6 bases). The CDR3 spans 15 residues. Germline V CDR1 and CDR2: SGHRS, YFSETQ. V gave up 1 base and J gave up 1 base, with 10 bases separating them. The CDR3 DNA reads as TGCGCCAGCAGCTTGTATCCGGGGGGCACAGATACGCAGTATTTT. Its protein is CASSLYPGGTDTQYF. Together with reference TRBV5-1 and TRBJ2-3, the CDR3 gives the full variable domain: KAGVTQTPRYLIKTRGQQVTLSCSPISGHRSVSWYQQTPGQGLQFLFEYFSETQRNKGNFPGRFSGRQFSNSRSEMNVSTLELGDSALYLCASSLYPGGTDTQYFGPGTRLTVL.

This clonotype has at least ten counts. This chain connects TRBV29-1 to TRBJ1-6; the match to TRBD1 covers 7 bases. CDR1 is SQVTM and CDR2 is ANQGSEA in the germline V gene. The CDR3 is 13 residues long. The trim removed 4 bases at V and 3 bases at J, leaving 0 bases unmatched. CDR3: CSVAGGYNSPLHF. The CDR3 nucleotides are TGCAGCGTTGCAGGGGGCTATAATTCACCCCTCCACTTT. The entire variable domain, with the rest obtained from reference TRBV29-1 and TRBJ1-6, is as follows: SAVISQKPSRDICQRGTSLTIQCQVDSQVTMMFWYRQQPGQSLTLIATANQGSEATYESGFVIDKFPISRPNLTFSTLTVSNMSPEDSSIYLCSVAGGYNSPLHFGNGTRLTVT.

As regards this clonotype: This may arise from a read error, as a much more abundant clone is one base away. V gene TRBV20-1 combines with J gene TRBJ2-2, with D perhaps matching TRBD1 (6 bases). The CDR3 runs to 16 residues. Germline V lookup: CDR1 DFQATT, CDR2 SNEGSKA (reference sequence). Trimming left V 4 bases short and J 9 bases short, with 24 bases between. CDR3 sequence reads: CSATIRGRWGTWELFF. CDR3 sequence (DNA): TGCAGTGCTACAATCAGGGGAAGGTGGGGAACCTGGGAGCTGTTTTTT.

This clonotype has a count of ten or more. The chain recombines TRBV7-2 with TRBJ2-3; TRBD2 agrees at 7 bases. V gave up 2 bases and J gave up 0 bases; unmatched junction bases: 8. The CDR3 spans 17 residues. CDR1 and CDR2 from the germline V gene are SGHTA and FQGNSA. The CDR3 bases are TGTGCCAGCAGCTTACTGTTGCAGCGGGGTAGCACAGATACGCAGTATTTT. This gives the protein CASSLLLQRGSTDTQYF. Based on the CDR3 plus reference TRBV7-2 and TRBJ2-3, the full variable domain is GAGVSQSPSNKVTEKGKDVELRCDPISGHTALYWYRQSLGQGLEFLIYFQGNSAPDKSGLPSDRFSAERTGGSVSTLTIQRTQQEDSAVYLCASSLLLQRGSTDTQYFGPGTRLTVL.

This clonotype was detected ten times or more. This chain links TRBV5-1 with TRBJ2-3, with a weak D call TRBD2 (5 bases). Germline V gives CDR1 SGHRS, CDR2 YFSETQ. With 0 bases removed from V and 0 bases from J, the gap between germline ends came to 8 bases. The CDR3 contains 15 residues. The CDR3 sequence: CASSLVASSTDTQYF. Written as DNA, the CDR3 is TGCGCCAGCAGCTTGGTAGCGTCTAGCACAGATACGCAGTATTTT.

This clonotype has ten or more counts. This rearrangement joins TRBV12-3 or TRBV12-4 to TRBJ2-7; no definite D call. V lost 1 base and J lost 7, with 8 bases in between. CDR3 length: 12 amino acids. The CDR3 region is CASSLGAREQYF. CDR3 coding DNA: TGTGCCAGCAGTTTAGGGGCGCGGGAGCAGTACTTC.

Many counts were recorded for this clonotype. The chain couples TRBV5-5 to TRBJ2-5; possibly TRBD1 or TRBD2 for D (5 bases each). The V end lost 4 bases, the J end lost 1 base, and 14 bases lay between the germline ends. The CDR3 extends over 15 amino acids. In germline, CDR1 is SGHKS, CDR2 YYEKEE (reference sequence). The CDR3: CASSDGPGPQETQYF. The CDR3 nucleotides are TGTGCCAGCAGCGACGGGCCGGGACCCCAAGAGACCCAGTACTTC.

This clonotype was detected once. This may come from a read error, since a much larger clone is one base off. The V call is TRBV5-6, the J call TRBJ2-7; 7 positions match TRBD2. The CDR3 has 13 amino acids. Germline assignment: CDR1 SGHDT and CDR2 YYEEEE. The CDR3 is CASSLVAGYELYF. Written as DNA, the CDR3 is TGTGCCAGCAGCTTGGTAGCGGGCTACGAGCTGTACTTC.

With regard to this clonotype: A much larger clone differs by one base, so this may be a read error. The chain carries TRBV29-1 and TRBJ1-1; 7 nucleotides agree with TRBD1. Germline V gives CDR1 SQVTM, CDR2 ANQGSEA. The CDR3 totals 12 residues. The CDR3 protein is CTSWDRGTEAFF. The CDR3 DNA follows: TGCACCTCCTGGGACAGAGGCACTGAAGCTTTCTTT. The whole variable domain, filled in from reference TRBV29-1 and TRBJ1-1, reads SAVISQKPSRDICQRGTSLTIQCQVDSQVTMMFWYRQQPGQSLTLIATANQGSEATYESGFVIDKFPISRPNLTFSTLTVSNMSPEDSSIYLCTSWDRGTEAFFGQGTRLTVV.

Many counts were recorded for this clonotype. This chain links TRBV20-1 with TRBJ2-7; TRBD1 agrees at 8 bases. Germline V gene sequence: CDR1 DFQATT, CDR2 SNEGSKA (reference sequence). V lost 4 bases, J lost 1 base, and 3 bases stayed unmatched. This CDR3 has 13 residues. In DNA form, the CDR3 reads TGCAGTGCTACCTGGACAGGGTCCTACGAGCAGTACTTC. It encodes CSATWTGSYEQYF.

There are many counts of this clonotype. This rearrangement joins TRBV11-1 to TRBJ2-4, with D perhaps TRBD1 (5 bases). The CDR3 is made up of 14 amino acids. CDR1 is SGHAT, CDR2 FQDESV, per germline (reference sequence). Trimming stripped 3 bases from V and 3 bases from J, with 9 bases between. DNA for the CDR3: TGTGCCAGCAGCTTGACAGTGAACAAAAACATTCAGTACTTC. Its translation is CASSLTVNKNIQYF. Based on the CDR3 plus reference TRBV11-1 and TRBJ2-4, the full variable domain is EAEVAQSPRYKITEKSQAVAFWCDPISGHATLYWYRQILGQGPELLVQFQDESVVDDSQLPKDRFSAERLKGVDSTLKIQPAELGDSAMYLCASSLTVNKNIQYFGAGTRLSVL.